The rows below give T cell receptor beta chains drawn from one sample of a study of cytotoxic CD8 clonotypes in ibrutinib-treated CLL. Profiled with immunoSEQ multiplex PCR; TCRdb holds only in-frame clones, not every one. The sample holds some 20,000 clones, approximately 77% seen once. Sequenced material: PBMCs, taken before ibrutinib treatment. Receptor source: a human donor with chronic lymphocytic leukemia. CDR3s include the opening cysteine and the closing phenylalanine or tryptophan. D genes are given only for firm matches. Where a row states a size, it is once, few, many or the class of an expanded clone; other rows omit it.

d_gene: -; abundance: -; v_gene: TRBV28; j_gene: TRBJ1-4; CDR3aa: CASRPPRENEKLFF
d_gene: TRBD1; abundance: few; v_gene: TRBV13; j_gene: TRBJ1-1; CDR3aa: CASRNDRENTEAFF
d_gene: -; abundance: -; v_gene: TRBV6-1; j_gene: TRBJ1-1; CDR3aa: CASRSLGMGNTEAFF
d_gene: -; abundance: -; v_gene: TRBV9; j_gene: TRBJ1-1; CDR3aa: CASSVGWNTEAFF
d_gene: TRBD2; abundance: -; v_gene: TRBV18; j_gene: TRBJ2-7; CDR3aa: CASSLTGGTYEQYF
d_gene: -; abundance: few; v_gene: TRBV5-1; j_gene: TRBJ2-7; CDR3aa: CASSLRDDYEQYF
d_gene: -; abundance: -; v_gene: TRBV19; j_gene: TRBJ2-2; CDR3aa: CATLDVGELFF
d_gene: -; abundance: -; v_gene: TRBV27; j_gene: TRBJ1-3; CDR3aa: CASSFRGAGNTIYF
d_gene: -; abundance: -; v_gene: TRBV29-1; j_gene: TRBJ1-5; CDR3aa: CSIQEGGSNQPQHF
d_gene: TRBD1; abundance: -; v_gene: TRBV27; j_gene: TRBJ2-7; CDR3aa: CASSLGTGLSYEQYF
d_gene: -; abundance: -; v_gene: TRBV7-8; j_gene: TRBJ1-1; CDR3aa: CASSLAQGEAFF
d_gene: -; abundance: few; v_gene: TRBV5-1; j_gene: TRBJ1-2; CDR3aa: CASFLQGDYGYTF
d_gene: TRBD2; abundance: -; v_gene: TRBV27; j_gene: TRBJ2-3; CDR3aa: CASNPLAGVFPDTQYF
d_gene: -; abundance: -; v_gene: TRBV18; j_gene: TRBJ1-1; CDR3aa: CASSSTSRRNTEAFF
d_gene: TRBD1; abundance: -; v_gene: TRBV19; j_gene: TRBJ2-5; CDR3aa: CASSLDRGGETQYF
d_gene: TRBD1; abundance: few; v_gene: TRBV12-5; j_gene: TRBJ1-2; CDR3aa: CASGRDSAWGYTF
d_gene: -; abundance: -; v_gene: TRBV29-1; j_gene: TRBJ2-1; CDR3aa: CSVEEGSYNEQFF
d_gene: TRBD1; abundance: -; v_gene: TRBV10-3; j_gene: TRBJ1-5; CDR3aa: CAISEQGKGGNQPQHF
d_gene: TRBD1; abundance: -; v_gene: TRBV5-1; j_gene: TRBJ2-3; CDR3aa: CASSLNPTGGDTQYF
d_gene: -; abundance: -; v_gene: TRBV27; j_gene: TRBJ2-7; CDR3aa: CASKRLSSYEQYF
d_gene: -; abundance: few; v_gene: TRBV6-8; j_gene: TRBJ1-2; CDR3aa: CASSKGGDYGYTF
d_gene: -; abundance: -; v_gene: TRBV27; j_gene: TRBJ1-1; CDR3aa: CASSLSQIMNTEAFF
d_gene: TRBD1; abundance: once; v_gene: TRBV6-1; j_gene: TRBJ1-5; CDR3aa: CASSGQGAVRGQPQHF
d_gene: TRBD1; abundance: -; v_gene: TRBV10-2; j_gene: TRBJ1-1; CDR3aa: CASSGQDRGKTEAFF
d_gene: -; abundance: -; v_gene: TRBV6-5; j_gene: TRBJ1-3; CDR3aa: CASSYSDRGNTIYF
d_gene: -; abundance: -; v_gene: TRBV6-6; j_gene: TRBJ1-3; CDR3aa: CASSYSGDAGNTIYF
d_gene: -; abundance: -; v_gene: TRBV6-6; j_gene: TRBJ1-2; CDR3aa: CASSADGYTF
d_gene: TRBD2; abundance: few; v_gene: TRBV7-3; j_gene: TRBJ2-2; CDR3aa: CASALLAANTGELFF
d_gene: -; abundance: -; v_gene: TRBV10-3; j_gene: TRBJ1-1; CDR3aa: CAIGEKGTTEAFF
d_gene: -; abundance: -; v_gene: TRBV7-8; j_gene: TRBJ1-1; CDR3aa: CASSLVVGSNTEAFF
d_gene: TRBD1; abundance: few; v_gene: TRBV6-4; j_gene: TRBJ1-1; CDR3aa: CASSDVPGQGAAEAFF
d_gene: -; abundance: -; v_gene: TRBV29-1; j_gene: TRBJ2-1; CDR3aa: CSVRGNEQFF
d_gene: -; abundance: -; v_gene: TRBV20-1; j_gene: TRBJ1-1; CDR3aa: CTAGMNTEAFF
d_gene: -; abundance: few; v_gene: TRBV5-1; j_gene: TRBJ1-2; CDR3aa: CASSLSGLPYGYTF
d_gene: -; abundance: -; v_gene: TRBV18; j_gene: TRBJ1-1; CDR3aa: CASSPGKVEAFF
d_gene: -; abundance: few; v_gene: TRBV27; j_gene: TRBJ2-3; CDR3aa: CASSIQRGPPTDTQYF
d_gene: TRBD1; abundance: -; v_gene: TRBV5-1; j_gene: TRBJ2-3; CDR3aa: CASSPTGQAGTDTQYF
d_gene: -; abundance: once; v_gene: TRBV28; j_gene: TRBJ2-7; CDR3aa: CASSQGSYEQYF
d_gene: -; abundance: -; v_gene: TRBV28; j_gene: TRBJ1-2; CDR3aa: CASSGAWGYTF
d_gene: TRBD1; abundance: -; v_gene: TRBV5-6; j_gene: TRBJ2-5; CDR3aa: CASSLYQGAVGETQYF
d_gene: TRBD1; abundance: few; v_gene: TRBV2; j_gene: TRBJ1-6; CDR3aa: CARRTGGYNSPLHF
d_gene: -; abundance: -; v_gene: TRBV7-9; j_gene: TRBJ1-4; CDR3aa: CASTLVYEKLFF
d_gene: TRBD1; abundance: -; v_gene: TRBV7-2; j_gene: TRBJ1-4; CDR3aa: CASSRDSTNEKLFF
d_gene: -; abundance: -; v_gene: TRBV4-3; j_gene: TRBJ2-3; CDR3aa: CASSQDEGTQYF
d_gene: -; abundance: few; v_gene: TRBV9; j_gene: TRBJ2-2; CDR3aa: CASSVHREGGPGELFF
d_gene: TRBD2; abundance: -; v_gene: TRBV4-3; j_gene: TRBJ2-7; CDR3aa: CASSQEWREGYEQYF
d_gene: -; abundance: -; v_gene: TRBV6-5; j_gene: TRBJ2-3; CDR3aa: CASSYSISGAARQYF
d_gene: -; abundance: -; v_gene: TRBV30; j_gene: TRBJ2-7; CDR3aa: CAWSVWLADLSYEQYF
d_gene: -; abundance: -; v_gene: TRBV9; j_gene: TRBJ2-3; CDR3aa: CASSSGGGRTDTQYF
d_gene: TRBD2; abundance: -; v_gene: TRBV19; j_gene: TRBJ2-1; CDR3aa: CASSPSGSGRFNEQFF
d_gene: TRBD1; abundance: few; v_gene: TRBV5-1; j_gene: TRBJ1-4; CDR3aa: CASSLLTGYNEKLFF
d_gene: -; abundance: -; v_gene: TRBV7-9; j_gene: TRBJ1-6; CDR3aa: CASSFQAALHF
d_gene: TRBD2; abundance: -; v_gene: TRBV5-1; j_gene: TRBJ2-1; CDR3aa: CASSSLAGLNGEQFF
d_gene: TRBD1; abundance: once; v_gene: TRBV7-6; j_gene: TRBJ1-5; CDR3aa: CATLQGGQPQHF
d_gene: TRBD1; abundance: -; v_gene: TRBV9; j_gene: TRBJ1-1; CDR3aa: CASGGQVLNTEAFF